Listed below are T cell receptor beta chains from one sample, sequenced in a study of cytomegalovirus exposure and HLA in healthy donors. Profiling relied on immunoSEQ multiplex PCR, and the TCRdb table lists in-frame clones only, not all of them. Of about 190,000 clones listed, roughly four fifths are singletons. Specimen: PBMCs. The receptors derive from a woman in her twenties or thirties in good health and CMV-seropositive. Both conserved end residues are part of each CDR3. The D gene is left open where the match is weak. Size tells how often a clone was seen (once, few, many) or the class of an expanded clone, and some rows leave it out.

TRBJ2-1	TRBV9	-	16	TRBD2	TGTGCCAGCAGCGCCTCTAGCGGGAGGGACTTTCGGTCGCAGTTCTTC	CASSASSGRDFRSQFF
TRBJ2-1	TRBV6-4	once	16	TRBD2	TGTGCCAGCAGGACAGAAGCGGGGGGCTCCTACAATGAGCAGTTCTTC	CASRTEAGGSYNEQFF
TRBJ2-7	TRBV28	few	15	TRBD2	TGTGCCAGCAGTTTGGGCGGGAGTCGAGGTTACGAGCAGTACTTC	CASSLGGSRGYEQYF
TRBJ2-5	TRBV29-1	-	17	-	TGCAGCGTTGAAGTTCTAATGGGGGCAGGTGCTCAAGAGACCCAGTACTTC	CSVEVLMGAGAQETQYF
TRBJ1-5	TRBV19	few	14	-	TGTGCCAGTAGTACGGGGGGAACCAATCAGCCCCAGCATTTT	CASSTGGTNQPQHF
TRBJ1-3	TRBV7-9	-	14	-	TGTGCCAGCAGCCGTACTAACACTGGAAACACCATATATTTT	CASSRTNTGNTIYF
TRBJ1-1	TRBV6-5	few	13	-	TGTGCCAGCAGTTCCCACGGGGGGACTGAAGCTTTCTTT	CASSSHGGTEAFF
TRBJ2-3	TRBV11-3	-	13	-	TGTGCCAGCAGCCCTCGACAGGCGGATACGCAGTATTTT	CASSPRQADTQYF
TRBJ2-2	TRBV11-3	-	14	-	TGTGCCAGCAGCTTAGTTAGTAACACCGGGGAGCTGTTTTTT	CASSLVSNTGELFF
TRBJ2-5	TRBV19	-	13	-	TGTGCCAGTAGTAGCAGGGCCGCAGAGACCCAGTACTTC	CASSSRAAETQYF
TRBJ2-5	TRBV5-1	few	16	TRBD2	TGCGCCAGCAGCTTGGGGGGGACTAGCGGGCAAGAGACCCAGTACTTC	CASSLGGTSGQETQYF
TRBJ1-4	TRBV4-2	-	14	TRBD1	TGTGCCAGCAGCCGTCCGGGACAGGGGGCCCAGGTGTTTTTT	CASSRPGQGAQVFF
TRBJ1-4	TRBV5-1	-	15	-	TGCGCCAGCAGCTGGGCGGGACGGATTAATGAAAAACTGTTTTTT	CASSWAGRINEKLFF
TRBJ1-2	TRBV6-5	few	12	-	TGTGCCAGCAGTTCACAGGGTTATGGCTACACCTTC	CASSSQGYGYTF
TRBJ2-1	TRBV28	-	15	TRBD2	TGTGCCAGCAGGCATACTAGCGGGAGTATCGATGAGCAGTTCTTC	CASRHTSGSIDEQFF
TRBJ1-1	TRBV6-1	-	15	-	TGTGCCAGCAGTGTGCTGGCAGGGGCAAACACTGAAGCTTTCTTT	CASSVLAGANTEAFF
TRBJ2-7	TRBV5-1	-	13	TRBD1	TGCGCCAGCAGTGGACAGGGGACCCACGAGCAGTACTTC	CASSGQGTHEQYF
TRBJ1-3	TRBV28	-	13	-	TGTGCCAGCAGTCGAGGGGGGGGATACACCATATATTTT	CASSRGGGYTIYF
TRBJ2-3	TRBV6-5	-	16	TRBD2	TGTGCCAGCAGTTACCGCCCGGCGGGGGGCACAGATACGCAGTATTTT	CASSYRPAGGTDTQYF
TRBJ2-2	TRBV6-6	-	14	-	TGTGCCAGCACTTGGGACTCGGGCACCGGGGAGCTGTTTTTT	CASTWDSGTGELFF
TRBJ1-2	TRBV20-1	-	10	-	TGCAGTGCCAACTTCTATGGCTACACCTTC	CSANFYGYTF
TRBJ2-6	TRBV28	-	14	-	TGTGCCAACCCCAACAGGCCTGGGGCCAACGTCCTGACTTTC	CANPNRPGANVLTF
TRBJ2-7	TRBV6-6	-	13	TRBD1	TGTGCCAGCCAGAGGGGTCAGGGGGAATCGCAGTACTTC	CASQRGQGESQYF
TRBJ1-2	TRBV7-2	few	16	-	TGTGCCAGCAGCTTAGCGCGTCTCATGAATCACTATGGCTACACCTTC	CASSLARLMNHYGYTF